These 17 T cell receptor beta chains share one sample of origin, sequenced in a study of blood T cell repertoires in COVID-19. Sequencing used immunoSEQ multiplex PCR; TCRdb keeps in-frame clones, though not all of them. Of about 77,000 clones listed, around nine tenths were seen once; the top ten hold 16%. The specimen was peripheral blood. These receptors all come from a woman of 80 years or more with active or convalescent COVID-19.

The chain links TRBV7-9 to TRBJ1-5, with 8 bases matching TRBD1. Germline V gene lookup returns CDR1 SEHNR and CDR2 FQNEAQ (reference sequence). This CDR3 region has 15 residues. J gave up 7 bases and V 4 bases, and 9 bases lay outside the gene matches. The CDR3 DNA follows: TGTGCCAGCAGCTCCGGACAGGGAGGGCAACAGCCCCAGCATTTT. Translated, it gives CASSSGQGGQQPQHF. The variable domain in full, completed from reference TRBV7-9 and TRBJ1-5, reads DTGVSQNPRHKITKRGQNVTFRCDPISEHNRLYWYRQTLGQGPEFLTYFQNEAQLEKSRLLSDRFSAERPKGSFSTLEIQRTEQGDSAMYLCASSSGQGGQQPQHFGDGTRLSIL.

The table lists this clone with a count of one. CDR3 in DNA: TGTGCCAGCAGCGGACGACAGGGGGCCACAGATACGCAGTATTTT. Translating it yields CASSGRQGATDTQYF. The chain is built from TRBV7-2 and TRBJ2-3; 10 bases map to TRBD1. The V segment lost 5 bases and the J segment 2 bases; nucleotides outside the gene matches: 4. Germline V gives CDR1 SGHTA, CDR2 FQGNSA. The CDR3 has 15 residues. Based on the CDR3 plus reference TRBV7-2 and TRBJ2-3, the full variable domain is GAGVSQSPSNKVTEKGKDVELRCDPISGHTALYWYRQSLGQGLEFLIYFQGNSAPDKSGLPSDRFSAERTGGSVSTLTIQRTQQEDSAVYLCASSGRQGATDTQYFGPGTRLTVL.

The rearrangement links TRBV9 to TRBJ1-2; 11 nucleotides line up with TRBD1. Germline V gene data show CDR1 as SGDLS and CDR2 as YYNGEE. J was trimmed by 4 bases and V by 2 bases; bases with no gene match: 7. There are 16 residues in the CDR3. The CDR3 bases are TGTGCCAGCAGCGTCGACCCCGGGACAGGGGGCTATGGCTACACCTTC. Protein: CASSVDPGTGGYGYTF.

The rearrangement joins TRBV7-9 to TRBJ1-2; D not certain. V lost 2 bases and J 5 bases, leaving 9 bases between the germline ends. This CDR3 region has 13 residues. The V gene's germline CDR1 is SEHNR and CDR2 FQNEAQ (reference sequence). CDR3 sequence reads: CASSLSQKYGYTF. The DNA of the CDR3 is TGTGCCAGCAGCTTATCACAGAAGTATGGCTACACCTTC.

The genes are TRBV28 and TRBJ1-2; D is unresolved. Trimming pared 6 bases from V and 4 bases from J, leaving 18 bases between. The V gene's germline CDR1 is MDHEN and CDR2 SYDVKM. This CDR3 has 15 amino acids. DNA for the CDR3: TGTGCCAGCAGACCCGAGGACGGGGAGGGCTATGGCTACACCTTC. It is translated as CASRPEDGEGYGYTF.

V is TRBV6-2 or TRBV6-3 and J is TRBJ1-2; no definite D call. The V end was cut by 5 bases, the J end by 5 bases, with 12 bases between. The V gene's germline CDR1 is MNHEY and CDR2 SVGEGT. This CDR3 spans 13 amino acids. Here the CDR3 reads CASSVAGRYGYTF. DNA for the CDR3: TGTGCCAGCAGTGTCGCCGGGAGATATGGCTACACCTTC.

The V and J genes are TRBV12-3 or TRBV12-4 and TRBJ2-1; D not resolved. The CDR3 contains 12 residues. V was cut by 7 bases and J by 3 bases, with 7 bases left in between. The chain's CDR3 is CASTPDYNEQFF. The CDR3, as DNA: TGTGCCAGCACCCCAGACTACAATGAGCAGTTCTTC.

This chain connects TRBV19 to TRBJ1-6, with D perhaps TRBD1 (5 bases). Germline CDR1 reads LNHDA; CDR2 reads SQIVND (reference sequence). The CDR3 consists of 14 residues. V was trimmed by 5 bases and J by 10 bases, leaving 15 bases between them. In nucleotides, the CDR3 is TGTGCCAGTAGTTGGGGGGTTCTGGAATCACCCCTCCACTTT. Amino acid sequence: CASSWGVLESPLHF.

CDR3 protein: CASNRAGGPDEQFF. The CDR3 nucleotides are TGTGCCAGCAACCGAGCGGGGGGGCCGGATGAGCAGTTCTTC. The rearrangement uses TRBV9 and TRBJ2-1, with TRBD2 matching 10 bases. CDR3 size: 14 residues. Germline CDR1 reads SGDLS; CDR2 reads YYNGEE. With 6 bases clipped from V and 8 bases from J, the junction kept 8 bases outside the gene matches.

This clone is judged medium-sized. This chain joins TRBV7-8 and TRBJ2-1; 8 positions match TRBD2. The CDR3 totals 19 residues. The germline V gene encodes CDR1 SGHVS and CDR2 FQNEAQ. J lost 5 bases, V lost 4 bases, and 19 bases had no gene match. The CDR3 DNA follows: TGTGCCAGCAGCTCCCCTTCCTCTTATCAGCGGGGGAATCACAATGAGCAGTTCTTC. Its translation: CASSSPSSYQRGNHNEQFF. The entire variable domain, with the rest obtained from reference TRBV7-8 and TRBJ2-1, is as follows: GAGVSQSPRYKVAKRGQDVALRCDPISGHVSLFWYQQALGQGPEFLTYFQNEAQLDKSGLPSDRFFAERPEGSVSTLKIQRTQQEDSAVYLCASSSPSSYQRGNHNEQFFGPGTRLTVL.

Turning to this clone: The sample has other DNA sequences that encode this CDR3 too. Here the CDR3 reads CASSLPGNNSPLHF. The CDR3 region has the DNA TGTGCCAGCAGTTTGCCGGGGAATAATTCACCCCTCCACTTT. The chain uses TRBV28 and TRBJ1-6; no firm D call. Per the germline V gene, CDR1 is MDHEN and CDR2 is SYDVKM. The V and J ends lost 3 bases and 5 bases respectively, with 8 bases between them. This CDR3 contains 14 residues.

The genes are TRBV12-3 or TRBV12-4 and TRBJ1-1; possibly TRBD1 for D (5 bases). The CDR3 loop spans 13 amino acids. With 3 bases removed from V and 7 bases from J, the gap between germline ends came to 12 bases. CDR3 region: CASSFRVQGEAFF. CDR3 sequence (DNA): TGTGCCAGCAGTTTTCGAGTCCAGGGTGAAGCTTTCTTT.

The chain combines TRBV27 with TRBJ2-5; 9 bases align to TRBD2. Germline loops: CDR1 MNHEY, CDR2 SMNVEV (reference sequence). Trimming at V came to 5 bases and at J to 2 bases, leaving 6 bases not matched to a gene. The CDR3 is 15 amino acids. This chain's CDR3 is CASSDGTSRQETQYF. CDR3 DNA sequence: TGTGCCAGCAGTGATGGGACTAGCAGGCAAGAGACCCAGTACTTC.

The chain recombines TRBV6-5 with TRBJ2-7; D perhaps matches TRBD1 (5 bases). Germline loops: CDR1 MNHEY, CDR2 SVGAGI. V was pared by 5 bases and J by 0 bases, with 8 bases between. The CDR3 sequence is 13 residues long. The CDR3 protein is CASSLQDSYEQYF. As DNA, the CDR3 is TGTGCCAGCAGTCTACAGGACTCCTACGAGCAGTACTTC.

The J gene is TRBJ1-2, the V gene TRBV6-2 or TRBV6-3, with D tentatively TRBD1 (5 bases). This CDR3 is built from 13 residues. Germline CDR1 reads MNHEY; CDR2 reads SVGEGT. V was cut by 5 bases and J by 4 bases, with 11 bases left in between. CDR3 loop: CASSRGSLYGYTF. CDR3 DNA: TGTGCCAGCAGTCGGGGGAGCCTCTATGGCTACACCTTC.

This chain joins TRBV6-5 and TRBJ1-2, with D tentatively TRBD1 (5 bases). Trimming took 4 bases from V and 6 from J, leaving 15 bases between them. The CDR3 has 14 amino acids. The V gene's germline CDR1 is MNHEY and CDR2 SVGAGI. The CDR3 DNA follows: TGTGCCAGCAGTTCAGGGAAAGGTCGGGATGGCTACACCTTC. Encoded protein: CASSSGKGRDGYTF.

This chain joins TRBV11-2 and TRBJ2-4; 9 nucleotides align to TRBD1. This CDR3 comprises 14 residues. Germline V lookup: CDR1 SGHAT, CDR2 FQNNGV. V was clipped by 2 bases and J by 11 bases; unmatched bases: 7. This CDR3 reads CASSLTQTGGLQYF. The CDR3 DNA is TGTGCCAGCAGCTTAACGCAAACAGGGGGCCTTCAGTACTTC.